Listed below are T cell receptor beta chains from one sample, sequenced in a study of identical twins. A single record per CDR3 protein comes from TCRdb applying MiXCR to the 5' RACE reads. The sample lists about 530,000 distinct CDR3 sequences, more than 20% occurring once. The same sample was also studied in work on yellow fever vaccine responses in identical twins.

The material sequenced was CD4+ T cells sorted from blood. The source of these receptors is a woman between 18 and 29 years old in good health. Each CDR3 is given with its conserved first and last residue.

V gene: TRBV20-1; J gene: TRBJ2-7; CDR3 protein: CSARDRRQYPYEQYF
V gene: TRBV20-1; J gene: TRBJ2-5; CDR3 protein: CSASLPGLAGDQETQYF
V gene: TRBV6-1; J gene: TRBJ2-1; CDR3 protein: CASSEVQGVGEQFF
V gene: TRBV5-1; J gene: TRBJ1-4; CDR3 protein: CASSSDRGRRSNEKLFF
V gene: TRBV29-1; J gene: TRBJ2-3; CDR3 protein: CSVRRTGGPWKADTQYF
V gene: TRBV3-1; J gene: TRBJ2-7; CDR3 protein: CASSPMSGGEYEQYF
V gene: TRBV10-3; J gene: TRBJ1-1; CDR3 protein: CAISEYTEAFF
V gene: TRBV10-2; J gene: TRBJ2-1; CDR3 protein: CASGKGTYNEQFF
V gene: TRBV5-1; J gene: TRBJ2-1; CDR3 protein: CASSLVGTAINEQFF
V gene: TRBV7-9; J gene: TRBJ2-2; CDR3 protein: CAGGELFF
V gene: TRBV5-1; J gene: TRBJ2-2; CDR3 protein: CASSFDGNTGELFF
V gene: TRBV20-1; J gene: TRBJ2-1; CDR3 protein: CSARDGGLNEQFF
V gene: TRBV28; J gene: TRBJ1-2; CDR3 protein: CASTGGRGRYGYTF
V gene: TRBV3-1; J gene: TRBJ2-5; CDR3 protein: CASSQDAGREETQYF
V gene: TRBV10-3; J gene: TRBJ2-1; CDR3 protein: CAISDSGSGEQFF
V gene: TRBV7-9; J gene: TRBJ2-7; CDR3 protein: CASSLGAREQYF
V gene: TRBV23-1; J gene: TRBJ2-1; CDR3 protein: CASGRGRRQIYNEQFF
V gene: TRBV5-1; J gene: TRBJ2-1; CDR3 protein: CASSWDSINNEQFF
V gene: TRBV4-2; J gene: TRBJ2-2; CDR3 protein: CASSQLHVGTSGRVSTGELFF
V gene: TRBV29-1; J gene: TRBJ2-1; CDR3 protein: CSVVVGLAGFEQFF
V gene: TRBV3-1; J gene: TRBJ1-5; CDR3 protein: CASSKQGANQPQHF
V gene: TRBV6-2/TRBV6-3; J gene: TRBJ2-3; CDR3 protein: CASRGLADTDTQYF
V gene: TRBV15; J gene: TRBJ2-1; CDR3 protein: CATSRGEAGEQFF
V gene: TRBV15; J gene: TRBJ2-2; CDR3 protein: CATSRTRGVGELFF
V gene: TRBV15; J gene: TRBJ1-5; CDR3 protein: CATSDTGRRQPQHF
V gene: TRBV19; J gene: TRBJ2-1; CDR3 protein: CASRLAVNNEQFF
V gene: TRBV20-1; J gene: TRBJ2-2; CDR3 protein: CSARQTVSGGELFF
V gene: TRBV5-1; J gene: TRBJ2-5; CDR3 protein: CASREPSGGETQYF
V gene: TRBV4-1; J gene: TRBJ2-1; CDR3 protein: CASTQGLAGVSRGTEQFF
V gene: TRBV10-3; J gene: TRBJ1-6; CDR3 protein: CASRQTGVGSPLHF
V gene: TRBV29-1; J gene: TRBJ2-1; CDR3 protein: CSAATDLSIQFF
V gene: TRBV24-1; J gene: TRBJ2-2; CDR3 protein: CATSDQAKTGNTGELFF
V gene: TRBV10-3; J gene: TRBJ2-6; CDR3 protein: CAISAILAEGGANVLTF
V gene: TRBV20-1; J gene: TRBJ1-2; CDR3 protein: CSARDAGTAYGYTF
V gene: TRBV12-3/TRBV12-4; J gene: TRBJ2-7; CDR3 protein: CASTLGTGVREQYF